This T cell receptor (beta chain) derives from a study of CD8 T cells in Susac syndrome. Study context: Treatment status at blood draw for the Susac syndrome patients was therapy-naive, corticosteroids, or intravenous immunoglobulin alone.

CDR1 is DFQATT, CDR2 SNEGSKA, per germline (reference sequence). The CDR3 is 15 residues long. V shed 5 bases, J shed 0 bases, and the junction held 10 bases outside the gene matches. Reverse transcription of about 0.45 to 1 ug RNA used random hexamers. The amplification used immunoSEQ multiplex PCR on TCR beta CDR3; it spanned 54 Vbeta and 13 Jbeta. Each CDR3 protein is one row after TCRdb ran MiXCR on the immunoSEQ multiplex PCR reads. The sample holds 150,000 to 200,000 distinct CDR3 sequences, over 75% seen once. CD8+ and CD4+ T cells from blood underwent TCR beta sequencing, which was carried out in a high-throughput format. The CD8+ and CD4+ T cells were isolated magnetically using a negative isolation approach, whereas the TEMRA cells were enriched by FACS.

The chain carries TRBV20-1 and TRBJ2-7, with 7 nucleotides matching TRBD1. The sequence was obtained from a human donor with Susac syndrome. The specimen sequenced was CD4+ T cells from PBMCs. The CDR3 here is CSAQEDKGASYEQYF. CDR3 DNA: TGCAGTGCTCAAGAAGACAAGGGGGCCTCCTACGAGCAGTACTTC.